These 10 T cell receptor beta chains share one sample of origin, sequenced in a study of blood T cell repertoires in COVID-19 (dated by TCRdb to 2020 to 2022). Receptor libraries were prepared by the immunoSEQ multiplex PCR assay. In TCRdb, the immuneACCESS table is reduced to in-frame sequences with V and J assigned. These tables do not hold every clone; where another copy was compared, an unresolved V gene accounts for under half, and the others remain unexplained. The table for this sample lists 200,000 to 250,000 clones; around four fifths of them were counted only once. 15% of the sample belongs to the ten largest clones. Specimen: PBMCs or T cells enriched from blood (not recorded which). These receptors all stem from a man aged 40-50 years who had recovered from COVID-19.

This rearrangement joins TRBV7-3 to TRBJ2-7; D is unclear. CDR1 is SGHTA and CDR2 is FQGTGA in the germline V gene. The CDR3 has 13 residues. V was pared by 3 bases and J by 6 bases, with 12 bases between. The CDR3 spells CASSLSRGFEQYF. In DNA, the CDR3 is TGTGCCAGCAGCTTGAGCCGCGGATTCGAGCAGTACTTC. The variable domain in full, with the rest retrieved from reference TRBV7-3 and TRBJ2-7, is GAGVSQTPSNKVTEKGKYVELRCDPISGHTALYWYRQSLGQGPEFLIYFQGTGAADDSGLPNDRFFAVRPEGSVSTLKIQRTERGDSAVYLCASSLSRGFEQYFGPGTRLTVT.

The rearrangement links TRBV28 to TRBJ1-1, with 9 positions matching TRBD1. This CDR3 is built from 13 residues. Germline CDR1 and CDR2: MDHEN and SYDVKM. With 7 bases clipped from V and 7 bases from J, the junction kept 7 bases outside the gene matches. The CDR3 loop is CASTQQGALEAFF. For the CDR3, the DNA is TGTGCCAGCACACAACAGGGGGCACTTGAAGCTTTCTTT.

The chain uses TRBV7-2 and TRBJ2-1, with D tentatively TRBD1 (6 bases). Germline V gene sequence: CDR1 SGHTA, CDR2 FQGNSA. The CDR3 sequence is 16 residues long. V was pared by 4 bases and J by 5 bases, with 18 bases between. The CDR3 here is CASSSFGTLRHNEQFF. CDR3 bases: TGTGCCAGCAGCTCCTTCGGGACACTCAGACACAATGAGCAGTTCTTC.

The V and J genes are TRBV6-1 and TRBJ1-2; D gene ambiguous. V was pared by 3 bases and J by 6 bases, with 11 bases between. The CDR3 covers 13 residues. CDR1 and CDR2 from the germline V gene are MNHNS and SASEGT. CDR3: CASSDRPRNGYTF. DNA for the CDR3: TGTGCCAGCAGTGACAGGCCAAGGAATGGCTACACCTTC.

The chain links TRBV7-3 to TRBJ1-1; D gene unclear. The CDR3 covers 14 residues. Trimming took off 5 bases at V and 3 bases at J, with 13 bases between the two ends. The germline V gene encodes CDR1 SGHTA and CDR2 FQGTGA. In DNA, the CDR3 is TGTGCCAGCAGCCCTGGTGGCGGATACACTGAAGCTTTCTTT. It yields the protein CASSPGGGYTEAFF. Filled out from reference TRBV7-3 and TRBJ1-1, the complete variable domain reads GAGVSQTPSNKVTEKGKYVELRCDPISGHTALYWYRQSLGQGPEFLIYFQGTGAADDSGLPNDRFFAVRPEGSVSTLKIQRTERGDSAVYLCASSPGGGYTEAFFGQGTRLTVV.

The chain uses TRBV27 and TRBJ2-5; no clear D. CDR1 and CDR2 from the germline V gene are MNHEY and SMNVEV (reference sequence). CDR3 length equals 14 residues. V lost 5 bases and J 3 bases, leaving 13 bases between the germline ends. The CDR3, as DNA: TGTGCCAGCAGTACCCTATCCGGAGAAGAGACCCAGTACTTC. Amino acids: CASSTLSGEETQYF.

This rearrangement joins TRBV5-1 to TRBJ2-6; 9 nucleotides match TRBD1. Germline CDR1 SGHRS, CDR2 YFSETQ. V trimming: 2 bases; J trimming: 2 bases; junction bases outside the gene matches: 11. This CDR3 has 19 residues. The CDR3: CASSLPYPGTGPGANVLTF. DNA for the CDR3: TGCGCCAGCAGCTTACCCTATCCCGGGACAGGGCCTGGGGCCAACGTCCTGACTTTC.

The CDR3 nucleotides read TGCGCCAGCAGTGTCTTTCGTACTAGCCGCGAGCAGTACTTC. Protein product: CASSVFRTSREQYF. This chain connects TRBV10-1 to TRBJ2-7, with D perhaps TRBD2 (6 bases). V lost 4 bases and J 6 bases, leaving 16 bases between the germline ends. Germline loops: CDR1 WNHNN, CDR2 SYGVQD (reference sequence). This CDR3 contains 14 residues.

CDR3 nucleotide sequence: TGCGCCAGCAGCCAGGGTACTATAAACACTGAAGCTTTCTTT. Its translation is CASSQGTINTEAFF. The chain employs TRBV4-3 and TRBJ1-1, with unresolved D. Germline CDR1 is LGHNA and CDR2 is YSLEER. V lost 3 bases to trimming and J lost 2 bases, with 10 bases between them. The CDR3 covers 14 residues.

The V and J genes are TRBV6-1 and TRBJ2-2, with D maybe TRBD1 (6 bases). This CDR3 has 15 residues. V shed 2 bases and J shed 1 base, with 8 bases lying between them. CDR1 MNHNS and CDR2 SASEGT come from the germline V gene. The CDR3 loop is CASSEPRGNTGELFF. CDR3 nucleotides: TGTGCCAGCAGTGAACCCAGGGGGAACACCGGGGAGCTGTTTTTT.